This entry lists 31 T cell receptor beta chains sequenced from one sample in a study of control samples from healthy donors and cancer patients. TCRdb keeps only in-frame clones here, not all; method: immunoSEQ multiplex PCR. The sample has about 130,000 clones; about 90% are singletons. Sequenced sample: blood. The receptor source for this set is a woman between 45 and 65 years old in good health.

V usage is TRBV6-1 and J usage is TRBJ2-5, with D perhaps matching TRBD1 (5 bases). CDR3 length: 16 amino acids. V shed 3 bases and J shed 4 bases, with 18 bases lying between them. In germline, CDR1 is MNHNS, CDR2 SASEGT. The DNA of the CDR3 is TGTGCCAGCAGTGATTCCCAAGGGGTATATGGAGAGACCCAGTACTTC. It codes for CASSDSQGVYGETQYF.

This clone was recorded once. The chain links TRBV7-9 to TRBJ2-1; D possibly corresponds to TRBD1 (5 bases). CDR3 length: 14 amino acids. Trimming took off 5 bases at V and 10 bases at J, with 18 bases between the two ends. Germline CDR1 SEHNR, CDR2 FQNEAQ (reference sequence). CDR3 loop: CASSAVTQASEQFF. As DNA, the CDR3 is TGTGCCAGCAGCGCAGTTACACAGGCATCCGAGCAGTTCTTC.

The V call is TRBV2, the J call TRBJ1-2; TRBD1 might be the D (6 bases). The CDR3 spans 12 residues. V lost 8 bases and J 5 bases, leaving 12 bases between the germline ends. Per germline, CDR1 SNHLY and CDR2 FYNNEI. CDR3 residues: CASWGQGYGYTF. CDR3 nucleotide sequence: TGTGCCAGCTGGGGACAAGGTTATGGCTACACCTTC.

The rearrangement links TRBV3-1 (or the pseudogene TRBV3-2) to TRBJ2-6; tentatively, D is TRBD1 (5 bases). CDR1 LGHDT and CDR2 YNNKEL come from the germline V gene (reference sequence). V lost 4 bases and J 4 bases, leaving 14 bases between the germline ends. The CDR3 totals 16 residues. The CDR3 DNA reads as TGTGCCAGCAGCCCATACGCCAGGGCCGGGGCCAACGTCCTGACTTTC. It specifies CASSPYARAGANVLTF.

The genes are TRBV11-2 and TRBJ1-1, with 11 positions matching TRBD1. Germline CDR1 SGHAT, CDR2 FQNNGV. There are 20 residues in the CDR3. With V trimmed by 0 bases and J by 3 bases, 15 bases remained unmatched. CDR3 loop: CASSLDLAIYGQGADTEAFF. The CDR3, as DNA: TGTGCCAGCAGCTTAGATTTAGCCATATACGGACAGGGGGCGGACACTGAAGCTTTCTTT.

V is TRBV10-3 and J is TRBJ1-6, with 8 bases aligning to TRBD1. The germline V gene has CDR1 ENHRY and CDR2 SYGVKD. The CDR3 spans 15 residues. The junction had 13 bases not matched to a gene; V was cut back by 3 bases and J by 15 bases. The CDR3 is CAISDSGTGVSLLHF. CDR3 sequence (DNA): TGTGCCATCAGTGACTCCGGGACAGGCGTCTCCCTCCTCCACTTT.

The rearrangement links TRBV2 to TRBJ1-2, with D unresolved. CDR3 length: 11 residues. The V end lost 6 bases, the J end lost 3 bases, and 5 bases lay between the germline ends. The germline V gene encodes CDR1 SNHLY and CDR2 FYNNEI. In nucleotides, the CDR3 is TGTGCCAGCAGGAGGGACTATGGCTACACCTTC. This translates into CASRRDYGYTF.

The gene calls are TRBV14 and TRBJ2-5, with 9 bases identical to TRBD1. The germline V gene encodes CDR1 SGHDN and CDR2 FVKESK. This CDR3 comprises 14 residues. The V gene end was trimmed by 4 bases and the J gene end by 6 bases; junction bases not matched to a gene: 6. In nucleotides, the CDR3 is TGTGCCAGCAGCCCCCAGGGACAGGGCCAGACCCAGTACTTC. Residues: CASSPQGQGQTQYF.

The chain has TRBV29-1 and TRBJ2-4; possibly TRBD1 or TRBD2 for D (6 bases each). The CDR3 spans 14 residues. The germline V and J ends were trimmed by 6 bases and 0 bases, with 12 bases remaining between them. Germline V gene lookup returns CDR1 SQVTM and CDR2 ANQGSEA. CDR3 amino acids: CSVIGGLAKNIQYF. The CDR3, as DNA: TGCAGCGTAATTGGGGGGCTAGCCAAAAACATTCAGTACTTC.

DNA for the CDR3: TGTGCCAGCAGCTTGGACCGCAATTCACCCCTCCACTTT. Amino acids: CASSLDRNSPLHF. The gene calls are TRBV5-4 and TRBJ1-6, with D hard to call. The CDR3 is made up of 13 amino acids. Trimming removed 0 bases from V and 7 bases from J, with 5 bases in between. Germline loops: CDR1 SGHNT, CDR2 YYREEE (reference sequence).

This clone was counted between two and nine times. The V call is TRBV6-4, the J call TRBJ1-1; maybe TRBD1 (5 bases). Germline lookup yields CDR1 MRHNA and CDR2 SNTAGT. This CDR3 contains 15 residues. V was shortened by 6 bases and J by 4 bases, with 18 bases between the two germline ends. The CDR3 nucleotides are TGTGCCAGCAGCGCCGCGCCAGGGCTAGGCACTGAAGCTTTCTTT. Protein product: CASSAAPGLGTEAFF.

In DNA form, the CDR3 reads TGTGCCAGCAGCTTAACCGGGCAGGGGGCGGGCGGGGAGCTGTTTTTT. This codes for CASSLTGQGAGGELFF. This chain joins TRBV11-3 and TRBJ2-2, with 8 positions matching TRBD1. Germline CDR1 is SGHNT and CDR2 is YENEEA. The V segment lost 2 bases and the J segment 7 bases; nucleotides outside the gene matches: 9. CDR3 length equals 16 residues.

This chain uses TRBV10-2 with TRBJ1-4, with D tentatively TRBD1 (6 bases). This CDR3 spans 14 amino acids. Germline CDR1 reads WSHSY; CDR2 reads SAAADI. Trimming pared 1 base from V and 8 bases from J, leaving 11 bases between. CDR3 nucleotide sequence: TGCGCCAGCAGTGAGTTACAGGGAAACGAAAAACTGTTTTTT. This codes for CASSELQGNEKLFF.

The chain links TRBV10-3 to TRBJ2-7, with TRBD1 as a possible D gene (5 bases). Germline CDR1 ENHRY, CDR2 SYGVKD. The CDR3 has 14 amino acids. V was trimmed by 5 bases and J by 4 bases, leaving 15 bases between them. The CDR3 spells CAISSTEFTYEQYF. CDR3 sequence (DNA): TGTGCCATCAGTTCGACAGAATTTACTTACGAGCAGTACTTC.

CDR3 sequence (DNA): TGTGCCTGGAGTGTATCTGCATCTTATAATTCACCCCTCCACTTT. This gives the protein CAWSVSASYNSPLHF. V and J are TRBV30 and TRBJ1-6; unclear D gene. Trimming cost V 0 bases and J 4 bases, with 10 bases left between them. Germline assignment: CDR1 GTSNPN and CDR2 SVGIG (reference sequence). This CDR3 is built from 15 residues.

Worth noting for this clone: At one boundary the junction diverges from the germline segment, which might be a read error. The chain is built from TRBV7-7 and TRBJ2-5; D perhaps matches TRBD2 (5 bases). The CDR3 sequence is 14 residues long. Germline CDR1 is SSHAT and CDR2 is FNYEAQ (reference sequence). CDR3 sequence: CASSSKAGEDPQYF. Here the CDR3 DNA reads TGTGCTAGCAGCTCGAAGGCGGGCGAGGATCCCCAGTACTTC. Based on the CDR3 plus reference TRBV7-7 and TRBJ2-5, the full variable domain is GAGVSQSPRYKVTKRGQDVTLRCDPISSHATLYWYQQALGQGPEFLTYFNYEAQPDKSGLPSDRFSAERPEGSISTLTIQRTEQRDSAMYRCASSSKAGEDPQYFGPGTRLLVL.

This chain links TRBV18 with TRBJ1-5; a weak D match, TRBD1 (5 bases). CDR3 length: 14 amino acids. V was trimmed by 3 bases and J by 2 bases, leaving 8 bases between them. The V gene's germline CDR1 is KGHSH and CDR2 LQKENI. CDR3 loop: CASSPGEGNQPQHF. In DNA form, the CDR3 reads TGTGCCAGCTCACCGGGGGAAGGCAATCAGCCCCAGCATTTT.

The J gene is TRBJ2-1, the V gene TRBV7-9, with 10 bases that match TRBD2. CDR3 length equals 18 residues. The V gene's germline CDR1 is SEHNR and CDR2 FQNEAQ (reference sequence). V shed 1 base and J 5 bases; nucleotides not matched to a gene: 11. The CDR3 DNA is TGTGCCAGCAGCTTAGTTTTAGGGAGCGGGAGGGCCGACAATGAGCAGTTCTTC. Translated: CASSLVLGSGRADNEQFF.

The rearrangement joins TRBV6-5 to TRBJ2-7; possibly TRBD2 for D (6 bases). The CDR3 loop spans 16 amino acids. Looked up from germline, CDR1 is MNHEY and CDR2 is SVGAGI. V was pared by 0 bases and J by 2 bases, with 14 bases between. The CDR3 sequence: CASSYSIIGLTYEQYF. The DNA for the CDR3 is TGTGCCAGCAGTTACTCGATTATTGGACTAACCTACGAGCAGTACTTC.

The chain employs TRBV5-1 and TRBJ2-7, with 7 bases lining up with TRBD1. V lost 4 bases, J lost 5 bases, and 6 bases stayed unmatched. Germline CDR1 SGHRS, CDR2 YFSETQ. CDR3 length equals 13 residues. The CDR3 loop is CASSADRVNEQYF. CDR3 nucleotides: TGCGCCAGCAGCGCTGACAGGGTCAACGAGCAGTACTTC.

The rearrangement joins TRBV12-5 to TRBJ2-5, with D possibly called TRBD1 or TRBD2 (7 bases each). The germline CDR1 and CDR2 sequences are LGHNT and FRNRAP. The CDR3 is 17 amino acids. Trimming took 6 bases from V and 1 from J, leaving 21 bases between them. The CDR3 reads CASGPTRQGGSQETQYF. The CDR3 nucleotides read TGTGCTAGTGGCCCAACCCGACAGGGAGGGTCCCAAGAGACCCAGTACTTC.

The rearrangement uses TRBV28 and TRBJ1-2, with TRBD1 matching over 7 bases. This CDR3 is 13 amino acids long. Trimming cost V 6 bases and J 4 bases; bases outside gene matches: 5. Germline-derived CDR1 and CDR2 are MDHEN and SYDVKM. CDR3 region: CASSPGQLYGYTF. The CDR3 coding sequence is TGTGCCAGCAGCCCGGGACAGCTCTATGGCTACACCTTC.

The chain combines TRBV30 with TRBJ1-5; D possibly corresponds to TRBD1 (6 bases). Germline CDR1 GTSNPN, CDR2 SVGIG (reference sequence). CDR3 length: 14 amino acids. V was cut by 2 bases and J by 3 bases, with 11 bases left in between. The CDR3, as DNA: TGTGCCTGGAGTAACCGGGACAACAATCAGCCCCAGCATTTT. Amino acids: CAWSNRDNNQPQHF.

The CDR3 DNA sequence: TGTGCCAGCAGTTACGGACCAGGGGCGGACCAGCCCCAGCATTTT. This sequence encodes CASSYGPGADQPQHF. V gene TRBV6-5 combines with J gene TRBJ1-5; D perhaps matches TRBD1 (6 bases). This CDR3 has 15 residues. V lost 2 bases and J lost 7, with 15 bases in between. Germline values: CDR1 MNHEY, CDR2 SVGAGI.

The gene calls are TRBV7-2 and TRBJ2-7; a weak D match, TRBD2 (5 bases). The V and J ends lost 2 bases and 3 bases respectively, with 14 bases between them. CDR3 length: 15 residues. Germline V gene data show CDR1 as SGHTA and CDR2 as FQGNSA. CDR3 in amino acids: CASSLNPGTGYEQYF. The CDR3 DNA reads as TGTGCCAGCAGCTTAAACCCGGGAACGGGCTACGAGCAGTACTTC.

This chain joins TRBV11-2 and TRBJ1-5; no firm D call. The CDR3 runs 15 residues. Germline values: CDR1 SGHAT, CDR2 FQNNGV. V lost 0 bases and J 3 bases, leaving 9 bases between the germline ends. Here the CDR3 DNA reads TGTGCCAGCAGCTTAGATGGTTCTCTCAATCAGCCCCAGCATTTT. Translation gives CASSLDGSLNQPQHF.

J is TRBJ1-1 and V is TRBV19; no clear D. V gave up 1 base and J gave up 8 bases, with 11 bases separating them. The CDR3 spans 13 residues. Germline loops: CDR1 LNHDA, CDR2 SQIVND (reference sequence). The CDR3 DNA is TGTGCCAGTAGTATAGTGGGCCTAGCAGAAGCTTTCTTT. As protein: CASSIVGLAEAFF.

V is TRBV5-1 and J is TRBJ1-2; possibly TRBD1 for D (5 bases). V lost 0 bases and J lost 4, with 10 bases in between. Germline CDR1 and CDR2: SGHRS and YFSETQ. The CDR3 is 14 residues long. As DNA, the CDR3 is TGCGCCAGCAGCTTGGGACAGTCAACCTATGGCTACACCTTC. Its translation: CASSLGQSTYGYTF.

The rearrangement uses TRBV18 and TRBJ1-1; a possible D gene is TRBD1 (5 bases). This CDR3 has 15 amino acids. CDR1 is KGHSH and CDR2 is LQKENI in the germline V gene. The V end was cut by 3 bases, the J end by 1 base, with 12 bases between. Written as DNA, the CDR3 is TGTGCCAGCTCACCGCCAGAGGGGCGGAACACTGAAGCTTTCTTT. Protein product: CASSPPEGRNTEAFF.

The chain uses TRBV5-8 and TRBJ2-3; 14 nucleotides match TRBD2. Germline trimming cut 4 bases from V and 6 bases from J; bases unmatched to any gene: 4. CDR3 size: 15 residues. Germline CDR1 SGHTS, CDR2 YDEGEE. The CDR3 loop is CASSPGLAGVDTQYF. The CDR3, as DNA: TGTGCCAGCAGCCCGGGACTAGCGGGGGTGGATACGCAGTATTTT.

The genes are TRBV6-1 and TRBJ2-7, with 10 bases matching TRBD2. Looked up from germline, CDR1 is MNHNS and CDR2 is SASEGT. This CDR3 is built from 14 residues. J lost 2 bases, V lost 2 bases, and 0 bases had no gene match. The chain's CDR3 is CASSELAGAYEQYF. Here the CDR3 DNA reads TGTGCCAGCAGTGAACTAGCGGGGGCCTACGAGCAGTACTTC.